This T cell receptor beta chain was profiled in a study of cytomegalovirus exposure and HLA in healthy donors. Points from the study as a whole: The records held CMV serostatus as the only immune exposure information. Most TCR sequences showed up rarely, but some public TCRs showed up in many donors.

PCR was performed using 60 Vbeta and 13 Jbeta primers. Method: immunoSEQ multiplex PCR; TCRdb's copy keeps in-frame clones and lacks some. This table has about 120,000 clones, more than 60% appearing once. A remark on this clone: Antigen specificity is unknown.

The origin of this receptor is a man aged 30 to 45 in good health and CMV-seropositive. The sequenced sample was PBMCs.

CDR3 region: CASSLSSAVVVRAFF. The CDR3 DNA sequence: TGTGCCAGCAGCTTATCAAGCGCGGTAGTGGTACGAGCTTTCTTT. The chain recombines TRBV5-5 with TRBJ1-1; D not certain. The germline CDR1 and CDR2 sequences are SGHKS and YYEKEE (reference sequence). Trimming left V 2 bases short and J 10 bases short, with 21 bases between. The CDR3 is made up of 15 amino acids. Looking up the rest from reference TRBV5-5 and TRBJ1-1 gives the full variable domain: DAGVTQSPTHLIKTRGQQVTLRCSPISGHKSVSWYQQVLGQGPQFIFQYYEKEERGRGNFPDRFSARQFPNYSSELNVNALLLGDSALYLCASSLSSAVVVRAFFGQGTRLTVV.